This T cell receptor (beta chain) was recovered during a study of blood T cells in healthy people across ages. In germline, CDR1 is MNHEY, CDR2 SVGEGT. This CDR3 has 16 residues. V shed 8 bases and J shed 2 bases, with 21 bases lying between them. In the case of this clonotype: What it binds is not known.

The study recruited healthy Caucasian donors from Russia who were aged roughly 6 to 95. A sample-barcoded 5' primer and a J-beta primer mix were used in a second PCR of roughly 7 to 11 cycles. Each single sample gave us at least 2.5 million CDR3-containing paired-end reads. TCRdb used MiXCR to reprocess the 5' RACE reads, holding one entry per CDR3 protein. Of roughly 700,000 distinct CDR3 sequences in the sample, 20% to 25% are singletons; the top ten hold just under 9.5%. Findings and limits, study-wide: Older age coincided with a roughly linear decline in TCR beta diversity per million T cells.

The sample was also reused in another study, on T cells of mothers and their children. From that second work: In related and unrelated pairs alike, thymic selection shapes TCR recombination output, with inherited differences minor.

The sequencing sample was made of blood. V is TRBV6-2 or TRBV6-3 and J is TRBJ2-5; possible D gene TRBD2, 7 bases. This receptor was taken from a boy aged 5-17 years in good health. The CDR3 protein is CASVGGGAEIQETQYF. CDR3 nucleotide sequence: TGTGCCAGCGTGGGCGGGGGCGCCGAAATTCAAGAGACCCAGTACTTC.